Below, one T cell receptor beta chain is given with its context. The identical CDR3 is also encoded by other nucleotide sequences in the sample. Positively selected for CCR7, the CD45RO-negative cells used as naive CD8 cells excluded terminally differentiated effector memory CD45RA+ cells. The healthy adult donors were HIV-negative and reported no recent acute infections or vaccinations. Every donor, a Caucasian adult, lived in Nashville, Tennessee. The data were taken from a study of shared clonotypes between healthy human individuals. Across several immunoSEQ plates, the genomic DNA of each subset was split evenly. The assay was immunoSEQ multiplex PCR, and TCRdb's table has in-frame clones only and misses some. Altogether around 1.9 million clones are present, approximately 92% being singletons, with the ten largest covering approximately 1.7%. The CDR3 consists of 14 residues. The V and J ends lost 1 base and 2 bases respectively, with 5 bases between them. Germline values: CDR1 SEHNR, CDR2 FQNEAQ (reference sequence).

Sequenced sample: naive CD8+ T cells from PBMCs. This TCR was sampled from a man younger than 30 in good health. Some clones in this sample may be carry-over from other donors' samples. V and J are TRBV7-9 and TRBJ1-4; no reliable D call. The DNA of the CDR3 is TGTGCCAGCAGCTTAGGTGGGACTAATGAAAAACTGTTTTTT. Protein: CASSLGGTNEKLFF.